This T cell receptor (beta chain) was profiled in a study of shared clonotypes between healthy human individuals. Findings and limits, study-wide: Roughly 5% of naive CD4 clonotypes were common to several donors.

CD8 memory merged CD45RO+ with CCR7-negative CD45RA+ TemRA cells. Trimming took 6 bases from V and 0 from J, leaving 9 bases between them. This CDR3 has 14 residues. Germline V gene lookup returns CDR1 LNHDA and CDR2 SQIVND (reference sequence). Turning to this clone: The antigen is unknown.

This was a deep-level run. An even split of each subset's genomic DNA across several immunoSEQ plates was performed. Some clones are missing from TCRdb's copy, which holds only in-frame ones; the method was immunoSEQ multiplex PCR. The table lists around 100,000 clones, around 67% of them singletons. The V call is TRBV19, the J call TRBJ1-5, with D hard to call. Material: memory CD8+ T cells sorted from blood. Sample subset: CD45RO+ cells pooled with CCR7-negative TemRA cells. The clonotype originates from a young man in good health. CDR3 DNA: TGTGCCAGTAGCCTAGTTAATAGCAATCAGCCCCAGCATTTT. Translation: CASSLVNSNQPQHF.